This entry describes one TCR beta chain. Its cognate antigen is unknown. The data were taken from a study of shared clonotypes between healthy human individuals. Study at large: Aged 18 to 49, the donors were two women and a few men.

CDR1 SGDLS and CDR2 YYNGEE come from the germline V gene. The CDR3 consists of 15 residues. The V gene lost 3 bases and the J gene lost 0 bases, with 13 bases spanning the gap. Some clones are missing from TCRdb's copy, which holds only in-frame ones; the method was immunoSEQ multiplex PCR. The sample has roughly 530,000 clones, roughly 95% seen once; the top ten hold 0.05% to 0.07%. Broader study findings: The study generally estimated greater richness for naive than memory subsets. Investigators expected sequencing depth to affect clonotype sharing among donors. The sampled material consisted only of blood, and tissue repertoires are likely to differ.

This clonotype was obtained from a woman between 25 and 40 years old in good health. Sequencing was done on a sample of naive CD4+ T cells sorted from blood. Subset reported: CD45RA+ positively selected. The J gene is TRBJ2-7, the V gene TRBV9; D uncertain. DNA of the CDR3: TGTGCCAGCAGCGCCAATCAGGCCAGCTCCTACGAGCAGTACTTC. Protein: CASSANQASSYEQYF.